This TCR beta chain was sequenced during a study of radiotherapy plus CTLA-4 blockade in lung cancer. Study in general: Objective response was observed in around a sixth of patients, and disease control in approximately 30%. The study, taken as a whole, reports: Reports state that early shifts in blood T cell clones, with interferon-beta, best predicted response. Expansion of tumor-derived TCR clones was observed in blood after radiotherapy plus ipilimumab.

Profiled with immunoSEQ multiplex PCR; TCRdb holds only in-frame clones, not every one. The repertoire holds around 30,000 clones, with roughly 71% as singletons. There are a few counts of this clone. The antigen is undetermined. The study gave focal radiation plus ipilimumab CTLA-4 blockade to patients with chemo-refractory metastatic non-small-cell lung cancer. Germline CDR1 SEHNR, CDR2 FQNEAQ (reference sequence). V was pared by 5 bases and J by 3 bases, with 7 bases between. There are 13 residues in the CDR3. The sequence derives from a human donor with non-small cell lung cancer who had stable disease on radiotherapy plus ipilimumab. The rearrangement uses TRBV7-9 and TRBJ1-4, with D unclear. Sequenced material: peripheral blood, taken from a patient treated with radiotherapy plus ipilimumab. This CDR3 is CASSRGANEKLFF. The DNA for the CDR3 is TGTGCCAGCAGCCGGGGAGCTAATGAAAAACTGTTTTTT.